The 20 T cell receptor beta chains presented below share a single source sample, sequenced in a study of cytomegalovirus exposure and HLA in healthy donors. PCR primers comprised 60 Vbeta and 13 Jbeta primers. The repertoire was sequenced with immunoSEQ multiplex PCR; TCRdb's copy has only in-frame clones and lacks some. The data contain some 120,000 clones, around 70% of them singletons. The sequencing input was PBMCs. Receptors were obtained from a woman between 35 and 50 years old in good health and CMV-seropositive.

The chain is built from TRBV7-9 and TRBJ1-4; D unclear. V was cut by 5 bases and J by 5 bases, with 9 bases left in between. The CDR3 totals 13 residues. Germline V gene sequence: CDR1 SEHNR, CDR2 FQNEAQ (reference sequence). In DNA, the CDR3 is TGTGCCAGCAGCCGCCGGAGGAATGAAAAACTGTTTTTT. Its protein product is CASSRRRNEKLFF.

The genes are TRBV28 and TRBJ1-2; possibly TRBD1 for D (5 bases). Trimming cost V 3 bases and J 3 bases, with 11 bases left between them. Germline V gene data show CDR1 as MDHEN and CDR2 as SYDVKM. This CDR3 comprises 14 residues. The CDR3 nucleotides are TGTGCCAGCAGTTTTTCCGGGGGGTACTATGGCTACACCTTC. It specifies CASSFSGGYYGYTF.

J is TRBJ2-3 and V is TRBV25-1; TRBD2 agrees at 10 bases. The germline CDR1 and CDR2 sequences are MGHDK and SYGVNS. V trimming: 6 bases; J trimming: 4 bases; junction bases outside the gene matches: 10. This CDR3 contains 16 residues. In DNA, the CDR3 is TGTGCCAGCAGACCTCTAGCGGGAGTTGGCGCAGATACGCAGTATTTT. Its translation is CASRPLAGVGADTQYF.

The chain combines TRBV5-5 with TRBJ2-7; possibly TRBD1 for D (5 bases). CDR1 is SGHKS, CDR2 YYEKEE, per germline (reference sequence). Trimming removed 4 bases at V and 2 bases at J, with 10 bases between. The CDR3 is 13 amino acids. The CDR3 spells CASSLTGPYEQYF. In DNA form, the CDR3 reads TGTGCCAGCAGCCTAACAGGACCCTACGAGCAGTACTTC.

The chain recombines TRBV27 with TRBJ1-3; the D is unclear. Germline assignment: CDR1 MNHEY and CDR2 SMNVEV (reference sequence). Trimming shortened V by 0 bases and J by 3 bases, and 9 bases separated the two germline ends. This CDR3 spans 15 amino acids. Written as DNA, the CDR3 is TGTGCCAGCAGTTTATCGCGGGGTTATGGAAACACCATATATTTT. Its translation is CASSLSRGYGNTIYF.

The J gene is TRBJ2-1, the V gene TRBV28, with TRBD2 matching 7 bases. Unmatched junction bases numbered 8, after V lost 6 bases and J lost 9 bases. Germline loops: CDR1 MDHEN, CDR2 SYDVKM. The CDR3 spans 13 residues. The CDR3 region is CASSLTSESEQFF. DNA of the CDR3: TGTGCCAGCAGCTTAACTAGCGAGAGTGAGCAGTTCTTC.

This clone was recorded once. The V call is TRBV27, the J call TRBJ2-2; 11 nucleotides agree with TRBD2. Germline values: CDR1 MNHEY, CDR2 SMNVEV (reference sequence). V lost 2 bases, J lost 5 bases, and 4 bases stayed unmatched. The CDR3 extends over 16 amino acids. CDR3 sequence reads: CASSLGVAGGTGELFF. In DNA form, the CDR3 reads TGTGCCAGCAGTTTAGGAGTAGCGGGGGGGACCGGGGAGCTGTTTTTT.

This clone was detected only a few times. The V and J genes are TRBV30 and TRBJ1-5, with a weak D call TRBD1 (6 bases). Looked up from germline, CDR1 is GTSNPN and CDR2 is SVGIG (reference sequence). V was clipped by 3 bases and J by 6 bases, with 12 bases between them. The CDR3 extends over 13 amino acids. The DNA for the CDR3 is TGTGCCTGGAGGACGGACAGTTCTCAGCCCCAGCATTTT. Translating gives CAWRTDSSQPQHF. The variable domain in full, completed from reference TRBV30 and TRBJ1-5, reads SQTIHQWPATLVQPVGSPLSLECTVEGTSNPNLYWYRQAAGRGLQLLFYSVGIGQISSEVPQNLSASRPQDRQFILSSKKLLLSDSGFYLCAWRTDSSQPQHFGDGTRLSIL.

The J gene is TRBJ2-5, the V gene TRBV2, with 12 bases fitting TRBD1. The CDR3 spans 22 residues. In germline, CDR1 is SNHLY, CDR2 FYNNEI. Trimming at V came to 2 bases and at J to 3 bases, leaving 22 bases not matched to a gene. CDR3 sequence reads: CASSEFGTGGSYARGAKETQYF. CDR3 sequence (DNA): TGTGCCAGCAGTGAATTTGGGACAGGGGGCTCCTACGCTAGGGGGGCCAAAGAGACCCAGTACTTC.

The chain combines TRBV2 with TRBJ2-5, with 12 bases matching TRBD1. Unmatched junction bases numbered 4, after V lost 6 bases and J lost 5 bases. CDR3 length: 14 amino acids. Germline assignment: CDR1 SNHLY and CDR2 FYNNEI. CDR3 in amino acids: CASRGQGAQETQYF. The CDR3 bases are TGTGCCAGCAGGGGACAGGGGGCGCAGGAGACCCAGTACTTC.

To note about this clone: Within the sample, other DNA sequences also encode this same CDR3. As DNA, the CDR3 is TGTGCCAGCAGCTTATATCGGGAGACCCAGTACTTC. Protein sequence: CASSLYRETQYF. The chain recombines TRBV7-2 with TRBJ2-5; the D is unclear. This CDR3 comprises 12 residues. The V gene lost 2 bases and the J gene lost 5 bases, with 6 bases spanning the gap. Germline V gives CDR1 SGHTA, CDR2 FQGNSA.

The V call is TRBV6-5, the J call TRBJ1-1; D unclear. The CDR3 sequence is 14 residues long. Trimming took off 6 bases at V and 3 bases at J, with 14 bases between the two ends. CDR1 and CDR2 from the germline V gene are MNHEY and SVGAGI. CDR3 in amino acids: CASRLLVSDTEAFF. CDR3 nucleotide sequence: TGTGCCAGCAGACTACTGGTATCCGACACTGAAGCTTTCTTT.

The rearrangement links TRBV6-6 to TRBJ1-1; D is uncertain. The CDR3 is made up of 14 amino acids. V shed 0 bases and J shed 4 bases, with 9 bases lying between them. Germline V CDR1 and CDR2: MNHNY, SVGAGI (reference sequence). Here the CDR3 DNA reads TGTGCCAGCAGTTACTCGGGAGGGTCCACTGAAGCTTTCTTT. Encoded protein: CASSYSGGSTEAFF.

The chain links TRBV6-6 to TRBJ2-7; 11 bases align to TRBD2. This CDR3 has 14 amino acids. CDR1 is MNHNY, CDR2 SVGAGI, per germline (reference sequence). The junction had 6 bases not matched to a gene; V was cut back by 7 bases and J by 4 bases. The CDR3 sequence: CASTLTSGAYEQYF. CDR3 nucleotide sequence: TGTGCCAGCACCTTGACTAGCGGGGCTTACGAGCAGTACTTC.

CDR3 coding DNA: TGTGCCAGCAGCTTACAGACAGCACTGGTTTCCTATAATTCACCCCTCCACTTT. It yields the protein CASSLQTALVSYNSPLHF. The chain uses TRBV5-4 and TRBJ1-6; possible D gene TRBD1, 5 bases. From germline, CDR1 is SGHNT and CDR2 YYREEE (reference sequence). Deletions cut 2 bases from V and 1 base from J, with 16 bases between. There are 18 residues in the CDR3.

This clone is a singleton in its sample. CDR3 DNA: TGTGCCAGTAGTAACGACAGGGTTGAGCCCCAGCATTTT. Its protein product is CASSNDRVEPQHF. This chain links TRBV19 with TRBJ1-5, with 7 nucleotides matching TRBD1. The V gene end was trimmed by 4 bases and the J gene end by 8 bases; junction bases not matched to a gene: 5. The germline V gene encodes CDR1 LNHDA and CDR2 SQIVND (reference sequence). The CDR3 has 13 amino acids.

The rearrangement joins TRBV19 to TRBJ1-1, with TRBD1 as a possible D gene (6 bases). The CDR3 is made up of 15 amino acids. The V end was cut by 5 bases, the J end by 1 base, with 14 bases between. CDR1 and CDR2 (germline): LNHDA, SQIVND (reference sequence). Here the CDR3 reads CASSLIGTSNTEAFF. Here the CDR3 DNA reads TGTGCCAGTAGTCTCATCGGGACATCGAACACTGAAGCTTTCTTT. The full variable domain, rest sourced from reference TRBV19 and TRBJ1-1, is DGGITQSPKYLFRKEGQNVTLSCEQNLNHDAMYWYRQDPGQGLRLIYYSQIVNDFQKGDIAEGYSVSREKKESFPLTVTSAQKNPTAFYLCASSLIGTSNTEAFFGQGTRLTVV.

There are a few counts of this clone. This chain joins TRBV4-2 and TRBJ2-1; 8 bases fit TRBD2. The CDR3 has 16 amino acids. The trim removed 0 bases at V and 4 bases at J, leaving 5 bases unmatched. CDR1 is LGHNA and CDR2 is YNFKEQ in the germline V gene. CDR3 loop: CASSQDVLAEYNEQFF. The CDR3 coding sequence is TGTGCCAGCAGCCAAGATGTACTAGCGGAGTACAATGAGCAGTTCTTC.

The chain is built from TRBV9 and TRBJ2-1; the match to TRBD1 covers 7 bases. The J segment lost 7 bases and the V segment lost 3 bases, leaving 4 bases of the junction unmatched. The CDR3 is made up of 13 amino acids. Germline V gene data show CDR1 as SGDLS and CDR2 as YYNGEE. CDR3 amino acids: CASSATTGNEQFF. The CDR3 coding sequence is TGTGCCAGCAGCGCGACGACAGGGAATGAGCAGTTCTTC.

The CDR3 is CASGGQPQHF. The CDR3 region has the DNA TGTGCCAGCGGGGGGCAGCCCCAGCATTTT. The rearrangement joins TRBV2 to TRBJ1-5, with D maybe TRBD1 (5 bases). This CDR3 has 10 residues. The V and J ends lost 8 bases and 7 bases respectively, with 6 bases between them. Germline V gene lookup returns CDR1 SNHLY and CDR2 FYNNEI.